This T cell receptor (beta chain) is drawn from a study of monozygotic twins with inflammatory bowel disease. Total RNA was isolated from whole blood without T cell sorting. CDR1 and CDR2 from the germline V gene are SGHTA and FQGNSA. The CDR3 length is 15 residues. Per TCR library, 3500 ng of total RNA was used. Incorporation of UMIs carrying a 6-nucleotide sample barcode was performed by template switching. From its re-call of the 5' RACE reads, TCRdb lists each CDR3 protein once, without DNA. The sample's table shows fewer than 550,000 distinct CDR3 sequences. This receptor was taken from a human donor with ulcerative colitis or Crohn's disease, or a healthy co-twin of an affected twin (not recorded which). The chain is built from TRBV7-2 and TRBJ2-1; the D call from TCRdb, TRBD2, cannot be confirmed without DNA. What was sequenced was blood. CDR3 protein: CASSSTLAWANEQFF. The variable domain in full, with the rest retrieved from reference TRBV7-2 and TRBJ2-1, is GAGVSQSPSNKVTEKGKDVELRCDPISGHTALYWYRQSLGQGLEFLIYFQGNSAPDKSGLPSDRFSAERTGGSVSTLTIQRTQQEDSAVYLCASSSTLAWANEQFFGPGTRLTVL.